This T cell receptor (beta chain) was recorded in a study of response to subunit inactivated influenza vaccine. V gave up 2 bases and J gave up 1 base, with 8 bases separating them. CDR1 is SQVTM and CDR2 is ANQGSEA in the germline V gene. The CDR3 spans 14 residues. The study's findings and limits: New T cells are recruited in small numbers by each seasonal influenza vaccination, according to the authors' suggestion.

Of note for this clonotype: Its antigen remains unknown.

TCRdb processed the RT-PCR reads anew with MiXCR; each CDR3 protein has one entry. The table shows roughly 700,000 distinct CDR3 sequences, with less than 20% occurring only once. This sample comprised PBMCs from blood, obtained about 13 days after vaccination. This sequence originates from a man between 45 and 60 years old who received an inactivated influenza vaccine. The chain recombines TRBV29-1 with TRBJ2-2; D is perhaps TRBD1 (6 bases). This CDR3 reads CSVENRENTGELFF. CDR3 nucleotide sequence: TGCAGCGTTGAAAACAGGGAGAACACCGGGGAGCTGTTTTTT.